This entry lists 27 T cell receptor delta chains sequenced from one sample in a study of Vδ1+ human thymocytes. Broader study findings: Thymic TRG and TRD repertoires appeared highly polyclonal, with Gaussian CDR3 length distributions.

Sequences come from RNA converted to cDNA by reverse transcription. Multiplex PCR used pooled V-gene forward primers and a constant-region reverse primer to amplify CDR3s. TCRdb made new clone calls on the multiplex PCR reads using CATT. Here the sample spans 20,000 to 25,000 delta-chain clones, over 7% being singletons. These receptors are not linked to any known antigen. The specimen sequenced was Vdelta1+ gamma-delta thymocytes from the thymus. The subset is: FACS-sorted CD3+ TCRalphabeta- TCRVdelta1+ TCRVdelta2- thymocytes. All receptors derive from a child in the first two years of life who had congenital heart surgery.

The V gene went uncalled, while the J gene is TRDJ2; the D call of TRDD3 is as the table states it, not checked on the DNA. The CDR3 is made up of 19 amino acids. The DNA for the CDR3 is TGTGCTCTTGGGGAACTTCCCACTGAGGGATGGGGGATGGTGGCACAACTCTTCTTT. Its translation: CALGELPTEGWGMVAQLFF.

The rearrangement links TRDV1 to TRDJ1, with 9 bases lining up with TRDD3. V gave up 0 bases and J gave up 1 base; unmatched junction bases: 15. Germline V gene sequence: CDR1 TSWWSYY, CDR2 QGS. The CDR3 sequence is 20 residues long. CDR3 in amino acids: CALGELAQELGDRFTDKLIF. CDR3 DNA sequence: TGTGCTCTTGGGGAACTAGCCCAAGAACTGGGGGACAGATTCACCGATAAACTCATCTTT.

The chain carries TRDV1 and TRDJ1, with 9 bases fitting TRDD3. Germline CDR1 TSWWSYY, CDR2 QGS. The CDR3 runs 19 residues. V was clipped by 7 bases and J by 2 bases; unmatched bases: 20. The CDR3 reads CALAWPPPLGDVSTDKLIF. The CDR3 nucleotides read TGTGCTCTTGCCTGGCCCCCCCCTCTGGGGGATGTTTCAACCGATAAACTCATCTTT.

The V and J genes are TRDV1 and TRDJ1; unclear D gene. Per germline, CDR1 TSWWSYY and CDR2 QGS. The CDR3 contains 11 residues. The ends were cut back, 6 bases at V and 11 bases at J, with 13 bases in the middle. The CDR3 region is CALGLITRLIF. The DNA of the CDR3 is TGTGCTCTTGGACTTATTACGCGTCTCATCTTT.

This clone was seen only a few times. This CDR3 is also generated by other DNA sequences in the sample. The chain has TRDV1 and TRDJ1, with 8 positions matching TRDD3. V gave up 0 bases and J gave up 0 bases; unmatched junction bases: 21. The germline V gene has CDR1 TSWWSYY and CDR2 QGS. This CDR3 has 22 residues. CDR3: CALGELVGSPLLGALYTDKLIF. DNA of the CDR3: TGTGCTCTTGGGGAACTGGTTGGCTCCCCCTTACTGGGGGCCTTGTACACCGATAAACTCATCTTT.

This clone was detected only a few times. The rearrangement uses TRDV1 and TRDJ2; 11 positions agree with TRDD3. The CDR3 spans 24 residues. Unmatched junction bases numbered 21, after V lost 0 bases and J lost 0 bases. Germline CDR1 TSWWSYY, CDR2 QGS. The CDR3 bases are TGTGCTCTTGGGGAACTCCACTTCCCCCTGGGGGATACTATACATGGTCCTTTGACAGCACAACTCTTCTTT. It specifies CALGELHFPLGDTIHGPLTAQLFF.

This clone was seen a few times. The gene calls are TRDV2 and TRDJ2; the match to TRDD3 covers 10 bases. V trimming: 6 bases; J trimming: 9 bases; junction bases outside the gene matches: 21. The CDR3 extends over 18 amino acids. Germline V gene lookup returns CDR1 GEAIGNYY and CDR2 EKD. CDR3: CACHHVFLGDTIDPQLFF. CDR3 nucleotide sequence: TGTGCCTGTCACCACGTTTTTTTGGGGGATACCATTGACCCACAACTCTTCTTT.

The V call is TRDV1, the J call TRDJ1; the match to TRDD3 covers 11 bases. Germline CDR1 and CDR2: TSWWSYY and QGS. With 1 base clipped from V and 2 bases from J, the junction kept 15 bases outside the gene matches. This CDR3 has 20 residues. Written as DNA, the CDR3 is TGTGCTCTTGGGGAACCCATACTGGGGGATAAGGGTTTCATGACCGATAAACTCATCTTT. It codes for CALGEPILGDKGFMTDKLIF.

This clone is labeled as medium-sized. Other DNA sequences in the same sample also yield this CDR3. The rearrangement joins TRDV2 to TRDJ1, with D tentatively TRDD3 (6 bases). The J gene, absent from TCRdb, was called here by matching the DNA to germline. CDR3 length: 17 amino acids. Germline assignment: CDR1 GEAIGNYY and CDR2 EKD. Trimming stripped 0 bases from V and 3 bases from J, with 19 bases between. The CDR3 region is CACDTNSGGGAPDKLIF. CDR3 nucleotide sequence: TGTGCCTGTGACACCAACAGTGGCGGGGGAGCTCCCGATAAACTCATCTTT.

The V call is TRDV1, the J call TRDJ1, with 7 bases fitting TRDD3. This CDR3 has 19 residues. Germline-derived CDR1 and CDR2 are TSWWSYY and QGS. The junction had 14 bases not matched to a gene; V was cut back by 0 bases and J by 1 base. The DNA of the CDR3 is TGTGCTCTTGGGGAACTGGAGCTACTGGGGCCAGGTCTCACCGATAAACTCATCTTT. Its translation is CALGELELLGPGLTDKLIF.

V and J are TRDV1 and TRDJ1, with 9 bases identical to TRDD3. No J gene was available from TCRdb, and it was assigned here by a germline match of the DNA. V lost 0 bases, J lost 1 base, and 12 bases stayed unmatched. The CDR3 has 19 residues. Germline V gene sequence: CDR1 TSWWSYY, CDR2 QGS. CDR3 in amino acids: CALGELERWGYDFTDKLIF. In DNA form, the CDR3 reads TGTGCTCTTGGGGAACTAGAAAGATGGGGATACGACTTCACCGATAAACTCATCTTT.

J is TRDJ1 and V is TRDV1; the match to TRDD3 covers 11 bases. With V trimmed by 7 bases and J by 3 bases, 22 bases remained unmatched. CDR3 length: 20 residues. The V gene's germline CDR1 is TSWWSYY and CDR2 QGS. CDR3 DNA sequence: TGTGCTCTTGTCACGAAAGGGCGCTTTGATGGGGGATACGGGGCCGATAAACTCATCTTT. It yields the protein CALVTKGRFDGGYGADKLIF.

This clone was counted only a few times. Compared with germline, one end of the junction differs, possibly owing to a read error. The sample carries other DNA sequences with the same CDR3. The chain couples TRDV1 to TRDJ1, with 10 bases fitting TRDD3. Germline assignment: CDR1 TSWWSYY and CDR2 QGS. This CDR3 is built from 20 residues. The CDR3 coding sequence is TGCGCTCTTGGGGAACTTAGGCTTCCTAAGTACTGGGGGATCACCGATAAACTCATCTTT. It translates to CALGELRLPKYWGITDKLIF.

This clone ranks as medium-sized. This rearrangement joins TRDV2 to TRDJ1; 10 bases map to TRDD3. Trimming cost V 0 bases and J 11 bases; bases outside gene matches: 11. Germline values: CDR1 GEAIGNYY, CDR2 EKD. This CDR3 is 15 amino acids long. Here the CDR3 reads CACDTGWGLGDPLIF. For the CDR3, the DNA is TGTGCCTGTGACACCGGTTGGGGACTGGGGGATCCCCTCATCTTT.

Note on this clone: A junction end diverges from the germline sequence, so it may reflect a read error. The V and J genes are TRDV1 and TRDJ1; D possibly corresponds to TRDD3 (6 bases). The J gene, missing from TCRdb, was assigned here through DNA to germline matching. There are 17 residues in the CDR3. Germline lookup yields CDR1 TSWWSYY and CDR2 QGS. The CDR3 sequence is CALGKLLWGGTTDKLIF. The CDR3 nucleotides read TGTGCTCTTGGGAAACTTCTGTGGGGGGGGACCACCGATAAACTCATCTTT.

The V gene was left uncalled, and the J gene is TRDJ1; the table's D call, TRDD3, has no DNA check behind it. The CDR3 consists of 21 residues. The DNA for the CDR3 is TGTGCTCTTGGGGCCCCCTGGGGGCCTCCTGTACTGGGGGACTACACCGATAAACTCATCTTT. Protein product: CALGAPWGPPVLGDYTDKLIF.

This clone was recorded a few times. The chain carries TRDV1 and TRDJ1; 7 nucleotides align to TRDD3. The germline V gene encodes CDR1 TSWWSYY and CDR2 QGS. The CDR3 covers 20 residues. V lost 3 bases and J lost 0; bases outside the gene matches: 19. Here the CDR3 reads CALGDQPLSRRWGNTDKLIF. CDR3 DNA: TGTGCTCTTGGGGACCAGCCTCTTTCTCGGAGGTGGGGGAACACCGATAAACTCATCTTT.

This clone was seen more than once but under ten times. The chain couples TRDV1 to TRDJ1, with 8 bases lining up with TRDD3. Germline assignment: CDR1 TSWWSYY and CDR2 QGS. Trimming at V came to 4 bases and at J to 0 bases, leaving 25 bases not matched to a gene. The CDR3 is made up of 22 amino acids. CDR3 in amino acids: CALGGRLPSPWGTPKNTDKLIF. The CDR3 region has the DNA TGTGCTCTTGGGGGGCGCCTTCCCAGTCCCTGGGGGACGCCGAAAAACACCGATAAACTCATCTTT.

The genes are TRDV1 and TRDJ1; D is perhaps TRDD3 (6 bases). The J gene is not listed in TCRdb, so it was assigned here from a DNA match to germline. The V gene's germline CDR1 is TSWWSYY and CDR2 QGS. The V end was cut by 4 bases, the J end by 0 bases, with 24 bases between. The CDR3 totals 19 residues. The chain's CDR3 is CALGADRGRGSRYTDKLIF. CDR3 sequence (DNA): TGTGCTCTTGGGGCCGACCGGGGTCGGGGATCCCGGTACACCGATAAACTCATCTTT.

The J gene is TRDJ1, the V gene TRDV1; 12 bases match TRDD3. V lost 6 bases to trimming and J lost 1 base; unmatched junction nucleotides: 3. Germline-derived CDR1 and CDR2 are TSWWSYY and QGS. This CDR3 region has 15 residues. CDR3 residues: CALGTGGYCTDKLIF. In DNA form, the CDR3 reads TGTGCTCTTGGTACTGGGGGATACTGCACCGATAAACTCATCTTT.

This clone appeared a few times. The rearrangement uses TRDV1 and TRDJ1; no firm D call. The germline gives CDR1 TSWWSYY, CDR2 QGS. This CDR3 is built from 12 residues. V lost 7 bases, J lost 3 bases, and 9 bases lay in between. The CDR3 region is CALASLPDKLIF. The CDR3 DNA is TGTGCTCTTGCGAGTTTGCCCGATAAACTCATCTTT.

This chain connects TRDV2 to TRDJ1; TRDD3 matches at 9 bases. The germline CDR1 and CDR2 sequences are GEAIGNYY and EKD. The CDR3 loop spans 21 amino acids. J lost 0 bases, V lost 0 bases, and 19 bases had no gene match. CDR3 sequence (DNA): TGTGCCTGTGACACCGGGAGCCCTTTCATTACTGGGGGACCGTACACCGATAAACTCATCTTT. Its translation: CACDTGSPFITGGPYTDKLIF.

Turning to this clone: This specimen includes other DNA sequences encoding the same CDR3. The chain uses TRDV1 and TRDJ1; TRDD3 agrees at 11 bases. CDR1 is TSWWSYY and CDR2 is QGS in the germline V gene. The CDR3 runs to 21 residues. Trimming cost V 1 base and J 0 bases; bases outside gene matches: 16. CDR3 sequence: CALGEHPFLGGYGKYTDKLIF. The CDR3 DNA sequence: TGTGCTCTTGGGGAACACCCCTTCCTTGGGGGATACGGGAAGTACACCGATAAACTCATCTTT.

A few counts support this clone. The gene calls are TRDV1 and TRDJ1; D call uncertain. Germline CDR1 and CDR2: TSWWSYY and QGS. CDR3 length: 14 amino acids. V was trimmed by 4 bases and J by 0 bases, leaving 9 bases between them. CDR3 amino acids: CALGGALYTDKLIF. CDR3 nucleotide sequence: TGTGCTCTTGGGGGTGCCCTCTACACCGATAAACTCATCTTT.

No V gene was called here, but the J gene is TRDJ1; the D segment call TRDD3 is taken from the table without a DNA check. The CDR3 extends over 21 amino acids. The CDR3 region is CALGPVPLGFLGVFGADKLIF. CDR3 nucleotide sequence: TGTGCTCTTGGCCCCGTCCCTCTCGGCTTTCTGGGGGTTTTTGGCGCCGATAAACTCATCTTT.

This chain uses TRDV1 with TRDJ1, with 12 bases identical to TRDD3. No J gene was available from TCRdb, and it was assigned here by a germline match of the DNA. CDR3 length equals 19 residues. Germline trimming cut 0 bases from V and 4 bases from J; bases unmatched to any gene: 12. CDR1 and CDR2 (germline): TSWWSYY, QGS. CDR3 in amino acids: CALGELSSYWGIQNDKLIF. For the CDR3, the DNA is TGTGCTCTTGGGGAACTATCATCCTACTGGGGGATACAGAACGATAAACTCATCTTT.

By sample share, this clone is medium-sized. The chain uses TRDV2 and TRDJ1; TRDD3 aligns across 7 bases. The CDR3 contains 15 residues. Looked up from germline, CDR1 is GEAIGNYY and CDR2 is EKD. The trim removed 0 bases at V and 0 bases at J, leaving 3 bases unmatched. This CDR3 is CACDTGTGDTDKLIF. CDR3 in DNA: TGTGCCTGTGACACCGGGACTGGGGACACCGATAAACTCATCTTT.